Sequencing of this TCR beta chain was carried out in a study of CD4 T cells in relation to SARS-CoV-2 and coronaviruses (dated by TCRdb to about 2021). Background for the entire study: Across all 12 patients in the convalescent cohort, the median age was roughly 38 years, with a range of about 21 to 80 years. Memory CD4+ T cell crossreactivity between SARS-CoV-2 and common cold coronavirus spike proteins was assessed at the TCR clonotype level in the study. Samples from a few pre-COVID donors and the naive versus memory experiments were sequenced with the Adaptive Biotechnologies TCR-sequencing kit; other data were Illumina-based. The roughly twelve convalescent patients included 8 males and 4 females; two subjects were Hispanic. Using patient-derived lymphoblastoid cell lines, the shared crossreactive spike epitopes were mapped to their HLA restriction. A different, Illumina-based TCR-beta assay was used to sequence expansion assays from other donors in the study. What the work shows at the level of the full study, not this receptor alone: Crossreactivity analysis centred on spike protein, so crossreactivity against other viral proteins was not assessed. Small numbers of patients and of tested TCRs were a limitation of the study. Crossreactive clones showed significantly weaker SARS-CoV-2-driven expansion than monoreactive clones, consistent with antigenic imprinting. In roughly 60% of donors, memory CD4+ clonotypes turned up that crossrecognized SARS-CoV-2 and at least one common cold coronavirus spike. Sequencing of naive versus memory cells indicated that the assay detects memory recall responses, not primary responses primed during culture. Because no donor provided both pre-pandemic and post-infection samples, tracing the source of pre-existing responses was limited.

The CDR1 and CDR2 encoded by the germline V gene are SGHTA and FQGTGA. Cut back by 1 base and 6 bases, the V and J ends lie 3 bases apart. The CDR3, from cysteine to phenylalanine, totals 12 residues. Here the CDR3 DNA is all that survives: 36 bases in frame from base 1. To separate naive from memory CD4+ T cells, cryopreserved PBMCs first underwent CD4 enrichment and then EasySep naive CD4+ T cell enrichment. PBMCs were isolated from leukapheresis product or whole blood by Ficoll-Paque PLUS gradient centrifugation. The PBMCs went either fresh into the expansion assay or into cryopreservation at -140 degrees C. The QIAamp Micro DNA Kit was used to extract genomic DNA from the CD4+ T cells. Concerning this clone itself: Its antigen specificity is not known. The sample holds no much larger clone one base away, and base qualities are not on file.

Deep-resolution immunoSEQ TCR-beta sequencing was performed on DNA from uncultured naive and memory CD4+ T cells. As for how the authors treated the data: During preprocessing, nonproductive sequences were removed, along with CDR3s that did not begin with C, did not end with F or W, or were shorter than 7 amino acids. Cultured and uncultured naive and memory CD4+ repertoires were searched for previously identified spike- and CEF-reactive CDR3s. Pairwise Levenshtein distance, computed with the stringdist R package after three terminal residues were trimmed from each end, was used as the measure of CDR3 homology. TCRdb's version of the immuneACCESS table is confined to in-frame rearrangements and falls short of the full clone set. An unresolved V gene accounts for under half of the shortfall where checked; the remainder is of unknown origin. V and J calls and clone size come straight from that table; D and trimming were deduced from the DNA. For this sample there are approximately 50,000 clones; roughly 94% appear just once. The top ten clones comprise under 0.4% of the sample.

The sample taken for sequencing was naive CD4+ T cells from PBMCs. What the cell subset or site label conveys for this sample: naive CD4+ T cells isolated by negative enrichment. This sequence uses TRBV7-3 and TRBJ2-2; the D gene assignment is ambiguous. This clonotype was sampled from an adult with COVID-19. In nucleotides, the sequence is TGTGCCAGCAGCTTAATATCCGGGGAGCTGTTTTTT. It is translated as CASSLISGELFF.